Each of the 10 T cell receptor beta chains below was sequenced from the same sample in a study of blood T cell repertoires in COVID-19. Assay: immunoSEQ multiplex PCR; the TCRdb copy retains only in-frame clones and omits some. This sample has roughly 99,000 clones, with under 95% found just once. Sample: peripheral blood. The source of these receptors is a woman aged 25 to 39 with acute or convalescent COVID-19.

This clone was detected once. The chain employs TRBV24-1 and TRBJ2-6; TRBD2 agrees at 7 bases. The length of the CDR3 is 16 residues. The junction had 0 bases not matched to a gene; V was cut back by 1 base and J by 1 base. From germline, CDR1 is KGHDR and CDR2 SFDVKD. The CDR3 region is CATSDLAGSGANVLTF. The CDR3 DNA reads as TGTGCCACCAGTGATTTAGCGGGGTCTGGGGCCAACGTCCTGACTTTC.

This rearrangement joins TRBV11-2 to TRBJ2-1, with 8 bases identical to TRBD1. CDR1 and CDR2 from the germline V gene are SGHAT and FQNNGV. V shed 4 bases and J 0 bases; nucleotides not matched to a gene: 14. The CDR3 is made up of 19 amino acids. Written as DNA, the CDR3 is TGTGCCAGCAGCTGGTTTCGGGCAGGGGGCCGTAGCTCCTACAATGAGCAGTTCTTC. Translation: CASSWFRAGGRSSYNEQFF.

The V and J genes are TRBV28 and TRBJ1-6; TRBD1 might be the D (6 bases). The CDR3 consists of 10 residues. V lost 9 bases and J lost 10, with 7 bases in between. Germline V CDR1 and CDR2: MDHEN, SYDVKM. CDR3 DNA: TGTGCCAGTGGGGGCTCACCCCTCCACTTT. Its protein is CASGGSPLHF.

The chain carries TRBV5-1 and TRBJ1-1; the D is unclear. Germline-derived CDR1 and CDR2 are SGHRS and YFSETQ. The V end was cut by 0 bases, the J end by 7 bases, with 10 bases between. The CDR3 is made up of 13 amino acids. For the CDR3, the DNA is TGCGCCAGCAGCTTGGCCCGAGATAGTGAAGCTTTCTTT. Its translation is CASSLARDSEAFF.

The chain carries TRBV3-1 (or the pseudogene TRBV3-2) and TRBJ2-3; TRBD2 matches 13 bases. The J segment lost 4 bases and the V segment lost 4 bases, leaving 5 bases of the junction unmatched. Germline V CDR1 and CDR2: LGHDT, YNNKEL (reference sequence). The CDR3 totals 16 residues. The CDR3 nucleotides are TGTGCCAGCAGCCTCCCGGGGACTAGCGGGGCAGATACGCAGTATTTT. It specifies CASSLPGTSGADTQYF.

V usage is TRBV10-3 and J usage is TRBJ1-2; no reliable D call. This CDR3 is built from 15 residues. The germline gives CDR1 ENHRY, CDR2 SYGVKD. With 1 base removed from V and 0 bases from J, the gap between germline ends came to 9 bases. Here the CDR3 reads CAISELAGSNYGYTF. The CDR3 DNA reads as TGTGCCATCAGTGAGTTAGCGGGGTCTAACTATGGCTACACCTTC.

In its sample, this clone was seen once. The chain couples TRBV7-8 to TRBJ2-7; 8 bases are a match to TRBD2. CDR3 length: 18 amino acids. Germline V gene sequence: CDR1 SGHVS, CDR2 FQNEAQ. After removal of 0 bases from V and 0 bases from J, the junction contained 10 bases not matched to a gene. The CDR3 spells CASSLAFRSGGPSYEQYF. In nucleotides, the CDR3 is TGTGCCAGCAGCTTAGCCTTCCGAAGCGGGGGTCCCTCCTACGAGCAGTACTTC.

This chain uses TRBV7-6 with TRBJ2-3, with 7 bases aligning to TRBD2. The germline V gene encodes CDR1 SGHVS and CDR2 FNYEAQ. The CDR3 consists of 15 residues. V was pared by 3 bases and J by 0 bases, with 3 bases of the junction left unmatched. CDR3 nucleotides: TGTGCCAGCAGCTTCGGCGGGGGAAGCACAGATACGCAGTATTTT. Translating it yields CASSFGGGSTDTQYF.

V is TRBV27 and J is TRBJ1-2; D might be TRBD1 (5 bases). V lost 5 bases and J 5 bases, leaving 12 bases between the germline ends. Germline CDR1 MNHEY, CDR2 SMNVEV (reference sequence). CDR3 size: 13 residues. CDR3: CASSPPRQYGYTF. For the CDR3, the DNA is TGTGCCAGCAGTCCCCCCCGACAGTATGGCTACACCTTC.

This clone has only one observation. The CDR3 protein is CASSPRRTGGTGELFF. DNA for the CDR3: TGTGCCAGCAGCCCTCGGAGGACAGGGGGCACCGGGGAGCTGTTTTTT. The V and J genes are TRBV7-2 and TRBJ2-2; 10 bases are shared with TRBD1. J lost 4 bases, V lost 5 bases, and 7 bases had no gene match. The germline gives CDR1 SGHTA, CDR2 FQGNSA. This CDR3 has 16 residues.